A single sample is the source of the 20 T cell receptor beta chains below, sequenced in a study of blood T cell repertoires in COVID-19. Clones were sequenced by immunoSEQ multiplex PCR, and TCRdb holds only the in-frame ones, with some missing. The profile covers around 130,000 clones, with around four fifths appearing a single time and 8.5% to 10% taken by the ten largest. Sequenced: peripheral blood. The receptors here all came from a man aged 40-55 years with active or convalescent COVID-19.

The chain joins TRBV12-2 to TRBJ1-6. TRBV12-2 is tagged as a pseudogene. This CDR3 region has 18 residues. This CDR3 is CASRLSRGVQPLQSPLHF. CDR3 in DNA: TGTGCAAGTCGCTTATCCCGGGGAGTCCAGCCCCTCCAGTCACCCCTCCACTTT.

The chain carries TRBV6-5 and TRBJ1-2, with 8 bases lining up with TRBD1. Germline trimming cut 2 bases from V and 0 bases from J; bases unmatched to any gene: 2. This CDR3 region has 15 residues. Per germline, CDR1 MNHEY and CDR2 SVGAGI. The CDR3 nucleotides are TGTGCCAGCAGTTACACGACAGGGGCTAACTATGGCTACACCTTC. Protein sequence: CASSYTTGANYGYTF.

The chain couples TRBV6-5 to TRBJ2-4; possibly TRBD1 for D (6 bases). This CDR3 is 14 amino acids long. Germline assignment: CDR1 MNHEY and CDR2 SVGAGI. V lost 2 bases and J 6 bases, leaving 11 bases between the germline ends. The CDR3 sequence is CASSYPGEGNIQYF. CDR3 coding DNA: TGTGCCAGCAGTTACCCAGGGGAAGGAAACATTCAGTACTTC.

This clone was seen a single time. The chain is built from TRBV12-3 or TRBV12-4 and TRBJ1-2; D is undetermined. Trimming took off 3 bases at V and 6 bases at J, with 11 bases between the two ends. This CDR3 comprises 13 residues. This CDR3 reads CASSLSGGNGYTF. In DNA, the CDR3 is TGTGCCAGCAGTTTGTCGGGAGGAAATGGCTACACCTTC.

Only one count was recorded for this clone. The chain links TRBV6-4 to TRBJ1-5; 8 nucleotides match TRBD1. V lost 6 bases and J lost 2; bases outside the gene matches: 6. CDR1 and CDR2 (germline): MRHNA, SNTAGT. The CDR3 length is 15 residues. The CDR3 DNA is TGTGCCAGCAGCCCAGGGGGCGCGGGCAATCAGCCCCAGCATTTT. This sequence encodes CASSPGGAGNQPQHF.

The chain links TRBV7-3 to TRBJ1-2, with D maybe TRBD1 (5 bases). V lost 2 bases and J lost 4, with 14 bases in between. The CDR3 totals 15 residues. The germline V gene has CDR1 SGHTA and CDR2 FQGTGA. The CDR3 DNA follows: TGTGCCAGCAGCTTATCTGGGACTGAGCTCTATGGCTACACCTTC. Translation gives CASSLSGTELYGYTF.

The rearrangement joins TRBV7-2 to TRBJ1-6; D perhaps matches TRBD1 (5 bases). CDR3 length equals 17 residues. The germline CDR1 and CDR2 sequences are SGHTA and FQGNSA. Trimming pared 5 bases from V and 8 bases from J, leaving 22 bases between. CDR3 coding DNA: TGTGCCAGCAGCGCTGGTCTCGCTTTCGTAGGGGATTCACCCCTCCACTTT. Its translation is CASSAGLAFVGDSPLHF. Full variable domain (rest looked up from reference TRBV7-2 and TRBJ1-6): GAGVSQSPSNKVTEKGKDVELRCDPISGHTALYWYRQSLGQGLEFLIYFQGNSAPDKSGLPSDRFSAERTGGSVSTLTIQRTQQEDSAVYLCASSAGLAFVGDSPLHFGNGTRLTVT.

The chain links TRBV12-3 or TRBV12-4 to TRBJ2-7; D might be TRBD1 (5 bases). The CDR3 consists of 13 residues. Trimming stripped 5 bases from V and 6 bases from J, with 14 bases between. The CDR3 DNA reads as TGTGCCAGCAGTGGGGCAGGCGGTGGCGAGCAGTACTTC. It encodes CASSGAGGGEQYF.

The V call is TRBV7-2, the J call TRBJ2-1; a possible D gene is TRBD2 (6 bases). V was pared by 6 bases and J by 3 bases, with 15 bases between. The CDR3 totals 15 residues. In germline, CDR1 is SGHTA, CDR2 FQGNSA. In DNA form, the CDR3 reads TGTGCCAGCAGGGGACTTCCCATCTTCTACAATGAGCAGTTCTTC. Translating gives CASRGLPIFYNEQFF.

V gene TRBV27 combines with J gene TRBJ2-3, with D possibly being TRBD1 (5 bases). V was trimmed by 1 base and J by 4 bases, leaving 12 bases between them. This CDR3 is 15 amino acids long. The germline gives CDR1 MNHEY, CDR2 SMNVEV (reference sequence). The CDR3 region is CASSLFGQGSDTQYF. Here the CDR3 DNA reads TGTGCCAGCAGTTTATTCGGGCAGGGCTCAGATACGCAGTATTTT.

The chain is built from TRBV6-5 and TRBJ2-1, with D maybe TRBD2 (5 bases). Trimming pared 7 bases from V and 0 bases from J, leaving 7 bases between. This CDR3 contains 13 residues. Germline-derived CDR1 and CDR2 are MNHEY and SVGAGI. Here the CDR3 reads CASIRGSYNEQFF. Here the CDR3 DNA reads TGTGCCAGCATCCGGGGCTCCTACAATGAGCAGTTCTTC.

CDR3 sequence: CASGLVMTGVEKLFF. The DNA for the CDR3 is TGTGCTAGTGGTTTGGTAATGACAGGGGTGGAAAAACTGTTTTTT. The chain carries TRBV12-5 and TRBJ1-4, with TRBD1 matching over 8 bases. The CDR3 runs 15 residues. Trimming cost V 0 bases and J 8 bases; bases outside gene matches: 5. Germline V lookup: CDR1 LGHNT, CDR2 FRNRAP.

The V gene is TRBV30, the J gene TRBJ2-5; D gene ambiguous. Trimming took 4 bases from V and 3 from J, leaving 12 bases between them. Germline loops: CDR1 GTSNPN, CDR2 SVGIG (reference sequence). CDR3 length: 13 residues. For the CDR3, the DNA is TGTGCCTGGACAGTTCAACCGAAAGAGACCCAGTACTTC. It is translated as CAWTVQPKETQYF.

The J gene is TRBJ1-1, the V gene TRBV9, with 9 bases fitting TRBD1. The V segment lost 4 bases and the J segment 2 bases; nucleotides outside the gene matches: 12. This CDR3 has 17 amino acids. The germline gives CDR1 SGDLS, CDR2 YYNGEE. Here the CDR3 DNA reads TGTGCCAGCAGCCCAAAAGACAGGGGGGTCGTAAACACTGAAGCTTTCTTT. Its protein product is CASSPKDRGVVNTEAFF.

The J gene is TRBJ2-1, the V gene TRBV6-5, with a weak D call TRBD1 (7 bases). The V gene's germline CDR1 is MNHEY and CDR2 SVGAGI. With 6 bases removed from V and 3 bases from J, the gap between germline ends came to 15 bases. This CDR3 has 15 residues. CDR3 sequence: CASSTSGGGYNEQFF. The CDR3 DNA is TGTGCCAGCAGCACTTCAGGGGGAGGCTACAATGAGCAGTTCTTC.

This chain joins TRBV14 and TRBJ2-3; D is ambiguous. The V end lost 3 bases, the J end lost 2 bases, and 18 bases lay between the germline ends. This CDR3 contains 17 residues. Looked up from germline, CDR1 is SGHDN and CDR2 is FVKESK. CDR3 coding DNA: TGTGCCAGCAGCCAGACCCGAGCGAACACGGTCACAGATACGCAGTATTTT. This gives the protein CASSQTRANTVTDTQYF.

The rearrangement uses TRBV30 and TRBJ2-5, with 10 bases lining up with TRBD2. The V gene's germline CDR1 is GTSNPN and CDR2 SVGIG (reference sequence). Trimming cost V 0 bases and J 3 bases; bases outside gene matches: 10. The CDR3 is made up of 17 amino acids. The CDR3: CAWSVRRAGGAKETQYF. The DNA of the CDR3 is TGTGCCTGGAGTGTACGAAGAGCGGGGGGGGCTAAAGAGACCCAGTACTTC.

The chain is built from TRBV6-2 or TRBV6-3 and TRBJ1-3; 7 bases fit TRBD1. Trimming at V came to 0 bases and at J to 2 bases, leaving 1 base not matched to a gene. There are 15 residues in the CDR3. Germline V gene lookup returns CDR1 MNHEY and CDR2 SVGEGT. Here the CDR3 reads CASSYSGTAGNTIYF. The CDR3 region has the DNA TGTGCCAGCAGTTACTCCGGGACAGCTGGAAACACCATATATTTT.

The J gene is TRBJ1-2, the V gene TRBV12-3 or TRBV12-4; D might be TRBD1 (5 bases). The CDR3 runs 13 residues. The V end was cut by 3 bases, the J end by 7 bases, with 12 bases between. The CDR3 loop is CASSFFRDTGYTF. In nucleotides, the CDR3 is TGTGCCAGCAGTTTTTTCAGGGATACTGGCTACACCTTC.

This CDR3 reads CASSVNRDREFTSYEQYF. The CDR3 bases are TGTGCCAGCAGCGTCAACCGGGACAGGGAATTCACCTCCTACGAGCAGTACTTC. This chain links TRBV9 with TRBJ2-7, with 9 bases aligning to TRBD1. CDR1 is SGDLS and CDR2 is YYNGEE in the germline V gene. With V trimmed by 2 bases and J by 0 bases, 12 bases remained unmatched. The CDR3 consists of 18 residues.